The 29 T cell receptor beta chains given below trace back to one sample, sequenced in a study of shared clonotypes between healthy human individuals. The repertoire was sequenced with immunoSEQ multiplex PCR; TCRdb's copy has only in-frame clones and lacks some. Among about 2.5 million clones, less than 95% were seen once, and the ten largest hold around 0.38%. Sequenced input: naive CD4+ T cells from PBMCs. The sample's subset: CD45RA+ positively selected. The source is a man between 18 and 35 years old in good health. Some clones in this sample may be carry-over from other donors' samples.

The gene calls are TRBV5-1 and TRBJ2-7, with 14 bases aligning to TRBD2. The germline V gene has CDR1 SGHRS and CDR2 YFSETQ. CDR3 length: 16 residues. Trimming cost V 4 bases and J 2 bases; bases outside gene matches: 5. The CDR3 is CASSTGGLAGAYEQYF. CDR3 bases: TGCGCCAGCAGCACGGGGGGACTAGCGGGAGCCTACGAGCAGTACTTC.

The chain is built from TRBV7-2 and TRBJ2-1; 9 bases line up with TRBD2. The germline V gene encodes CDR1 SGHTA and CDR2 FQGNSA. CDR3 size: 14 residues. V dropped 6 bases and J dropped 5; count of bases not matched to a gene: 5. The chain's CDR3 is CASRVTSGNNEQFF. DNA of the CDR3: TGTGCCAGCAGGGTGACTAGCGGAAACAATGAGCAGTTCTTC.

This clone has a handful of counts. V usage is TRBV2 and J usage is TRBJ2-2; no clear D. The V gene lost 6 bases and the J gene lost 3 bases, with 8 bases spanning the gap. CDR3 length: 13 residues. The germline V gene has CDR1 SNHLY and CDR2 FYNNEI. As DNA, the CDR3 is TGTGCCAGCAGCCCCACTTACACCGGGGAGCTGTTTTTT. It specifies CASSPTYTGELFF.

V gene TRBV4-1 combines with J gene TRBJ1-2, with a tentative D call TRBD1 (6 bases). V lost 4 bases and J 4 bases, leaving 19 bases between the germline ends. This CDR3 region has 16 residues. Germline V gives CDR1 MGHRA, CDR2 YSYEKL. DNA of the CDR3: TGCGCCAGCAGCCGCAAGTTCGCCGGGACATCCTATGGCTACACCTTC. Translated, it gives CASSRKFAGTSYGYTF.

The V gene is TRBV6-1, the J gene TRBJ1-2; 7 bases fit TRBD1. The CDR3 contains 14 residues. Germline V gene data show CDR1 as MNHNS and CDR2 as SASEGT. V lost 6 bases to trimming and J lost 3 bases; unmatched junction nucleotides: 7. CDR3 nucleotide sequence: TGTGCCAGCAGCACACCCGGGACAGACTATGGCTACACCTTC. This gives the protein CASSTPGTDYGYTF.

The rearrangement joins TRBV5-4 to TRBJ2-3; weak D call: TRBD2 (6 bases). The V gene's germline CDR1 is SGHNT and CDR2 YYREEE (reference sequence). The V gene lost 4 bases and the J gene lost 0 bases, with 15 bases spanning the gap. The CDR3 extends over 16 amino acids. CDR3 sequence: CASSPTLRGSTDTQYF. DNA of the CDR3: TGTGCCAGCAGCCCCACGTTGCGGGGCAGCACAGATACGCAGTATTTT.

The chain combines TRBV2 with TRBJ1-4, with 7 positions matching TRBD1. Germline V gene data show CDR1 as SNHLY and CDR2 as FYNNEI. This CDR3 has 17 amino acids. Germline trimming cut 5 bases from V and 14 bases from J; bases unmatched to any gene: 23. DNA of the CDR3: TGTGCCAGCAGTTTCCCGGGACAGAACCACCTAATGAAAAGCCTGTTTTTT. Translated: CASSFPGQNHLMKSLFF.

CDR3 protein: CASSFSQGDTGELFF. CDR3 nucleotide sequence: TGTGCCAGCAGCTTTAGCCAGGGGGACACCGGGGAGCTGTTTTTT. The rearrangement joins TRBV7-6 to TRBJ2-2, with 7 bases lining up with TRBD1. V lost 3 bases to trimming and J lost 3 bases; unmatched junction nucleotides: 4. CDR1 is SGHVS, CDR2 FNYEAQ, per germline. The CDR3 is 15 residues long.

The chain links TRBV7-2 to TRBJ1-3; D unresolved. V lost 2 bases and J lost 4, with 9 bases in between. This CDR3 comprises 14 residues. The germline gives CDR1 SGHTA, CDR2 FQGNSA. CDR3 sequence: CASSLLGLGNTIYF. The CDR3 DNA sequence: TGTGCCAGCAGCTTATTAGGCCTCGGAAACACCATATATTTT.

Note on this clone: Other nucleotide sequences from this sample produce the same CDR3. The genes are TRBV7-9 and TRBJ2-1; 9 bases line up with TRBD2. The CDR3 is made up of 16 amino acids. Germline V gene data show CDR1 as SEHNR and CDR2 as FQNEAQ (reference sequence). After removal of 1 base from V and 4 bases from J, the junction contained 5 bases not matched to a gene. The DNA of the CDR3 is TGTGCCAGCAGCTTAGGGGGCGGGAGGGTTTACAATGAGCAGTTCTTC. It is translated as CASSLGGGRVYNEQFF.

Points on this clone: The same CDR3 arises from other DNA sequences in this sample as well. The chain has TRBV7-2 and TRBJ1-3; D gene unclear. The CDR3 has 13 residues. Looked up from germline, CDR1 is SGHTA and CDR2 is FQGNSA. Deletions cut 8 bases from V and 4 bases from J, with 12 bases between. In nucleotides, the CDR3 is TGTGCCAGCGGCGCAAACTCGGGAAACACCATATATTTT. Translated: CASGANSGNTIYF.

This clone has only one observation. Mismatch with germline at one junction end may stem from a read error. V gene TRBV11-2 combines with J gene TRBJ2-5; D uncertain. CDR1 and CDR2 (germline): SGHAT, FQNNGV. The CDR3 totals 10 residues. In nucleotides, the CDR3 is TGTGCCAGCAGCCAAAAGACCCAGTACTTC. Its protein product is CASSQKTQYF.

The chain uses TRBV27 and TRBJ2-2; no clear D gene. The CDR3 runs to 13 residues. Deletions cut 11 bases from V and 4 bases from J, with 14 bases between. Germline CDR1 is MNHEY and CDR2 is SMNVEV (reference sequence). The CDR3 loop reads CASQVFTTGELFF. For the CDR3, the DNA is TGTGCCTCCCAGGTTTTTACCACCGGGGAGCTGTTTTTT.

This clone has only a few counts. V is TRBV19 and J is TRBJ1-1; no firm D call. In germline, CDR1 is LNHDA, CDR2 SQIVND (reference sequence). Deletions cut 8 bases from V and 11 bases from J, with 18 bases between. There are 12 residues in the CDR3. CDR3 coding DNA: TGTGCCAGTTCGTTTGGGGATCGGCGCGCTTTCTTT. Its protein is CASSFGDRRAFF.

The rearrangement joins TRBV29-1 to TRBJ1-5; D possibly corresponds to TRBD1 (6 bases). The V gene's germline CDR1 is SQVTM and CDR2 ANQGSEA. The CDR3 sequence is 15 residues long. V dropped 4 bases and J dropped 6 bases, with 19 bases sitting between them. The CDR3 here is CSVGGGAGGSQPQHF. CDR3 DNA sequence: TGCAGCGTTGGTGGGGGCGCGGGGGGAAGTCAGCCCCAGCATTTT.

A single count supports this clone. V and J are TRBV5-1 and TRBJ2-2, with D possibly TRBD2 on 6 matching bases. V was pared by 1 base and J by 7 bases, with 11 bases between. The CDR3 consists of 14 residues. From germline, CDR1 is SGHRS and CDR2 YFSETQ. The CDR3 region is CASSLIGGGGELFF. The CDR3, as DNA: TGCGCCAGCAGCTTGATCGGGGGAGGCGGGGAGCTGTTTTTT.

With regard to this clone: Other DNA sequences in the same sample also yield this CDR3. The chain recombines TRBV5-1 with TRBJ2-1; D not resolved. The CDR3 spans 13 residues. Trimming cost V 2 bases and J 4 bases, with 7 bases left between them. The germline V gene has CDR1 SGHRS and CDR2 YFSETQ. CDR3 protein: CASSLDGYNEQFF. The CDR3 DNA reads TGCGCCAGCAGCTTAGACGGTTACAATGAGCAGTTCTTC.

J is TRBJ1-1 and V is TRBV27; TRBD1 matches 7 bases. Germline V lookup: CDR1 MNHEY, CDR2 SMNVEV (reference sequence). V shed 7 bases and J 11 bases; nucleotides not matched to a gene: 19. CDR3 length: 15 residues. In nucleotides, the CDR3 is TGTGCCAGCACTCTAGGCCCCCCGGGACAGTTTGTTGCTTTCTTT. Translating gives CASTLGPPGQFVAFF.

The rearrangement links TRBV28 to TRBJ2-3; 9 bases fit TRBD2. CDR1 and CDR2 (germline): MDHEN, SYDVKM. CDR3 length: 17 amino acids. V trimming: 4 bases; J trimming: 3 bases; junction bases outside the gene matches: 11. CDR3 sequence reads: CASSSPILAGLTDTQYF. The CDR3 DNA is TGTGCCAGCAGTTCCCCCATACTAGCGGGTCTAACAGATACGCAGTATTTT.

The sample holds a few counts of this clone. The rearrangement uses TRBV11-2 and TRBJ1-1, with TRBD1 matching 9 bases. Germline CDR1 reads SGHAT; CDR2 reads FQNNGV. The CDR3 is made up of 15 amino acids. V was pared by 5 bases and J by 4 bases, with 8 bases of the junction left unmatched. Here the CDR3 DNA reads TGTGCCAGCAGCGCAGGGAGACAGGGGGGCACTGAAGCTTTCTTT. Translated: CASSAGRQGGTEAFF.

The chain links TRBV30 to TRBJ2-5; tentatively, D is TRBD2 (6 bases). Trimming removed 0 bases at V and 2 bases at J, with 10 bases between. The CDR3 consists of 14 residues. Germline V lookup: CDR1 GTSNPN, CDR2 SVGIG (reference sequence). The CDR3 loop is CAWSVGGTQETQYF. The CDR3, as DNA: TGTGCCTGGAGTGTGGGGGGAACTCAAGAGACCCAGTACTTC.

The CDR3 DNA reads TGTGCCAGCTCACTAGATAGGACAGATACGCAGTATTTT. Translation: CASSLDRTDTQYF. J is TRBJ2-3 and V is TRBV18; D is unresolved. Germline CDR1 KGHSH, CDR2 LQKENI. The V end lost 4 bases, the J end lost 3 bases, and 8 bases lay between the germline ends. The CDR3 consists of 13 residues.

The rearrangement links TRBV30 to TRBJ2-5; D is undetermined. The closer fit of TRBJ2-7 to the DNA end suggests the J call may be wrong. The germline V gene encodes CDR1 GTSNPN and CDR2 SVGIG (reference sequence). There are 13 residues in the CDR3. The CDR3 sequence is CACLSLSSYEQYF. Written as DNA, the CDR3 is TGTGCCTGCCTATCTCTGTCCTCCTACGAGCAGTACTTC.

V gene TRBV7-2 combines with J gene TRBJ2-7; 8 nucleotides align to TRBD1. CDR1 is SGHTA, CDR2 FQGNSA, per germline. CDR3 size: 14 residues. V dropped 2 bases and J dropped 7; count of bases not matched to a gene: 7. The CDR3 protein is CASSLFQGAGEQYF. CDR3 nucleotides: TGTGCCAGCAGCTTATTCCAGGGGGCAGGGGAGCAGTACTTC. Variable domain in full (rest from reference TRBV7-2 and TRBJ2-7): GAGVSQSPSNKVTEKGKDVELRCDPISGHTALYWYRQSLGQGLEFLIYFQGNSAPDKSGLPSDRFSAERTGGSVSTLTIQRTQQEDSAVYLCASSLFQGAGEQYFGPGTRLTVT.

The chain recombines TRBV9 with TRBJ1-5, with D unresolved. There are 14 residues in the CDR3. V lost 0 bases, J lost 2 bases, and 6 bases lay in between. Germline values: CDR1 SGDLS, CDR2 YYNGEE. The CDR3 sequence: CASSVDVGNQPQHF. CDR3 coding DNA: TGTGCCAGCAGCGTAGATGTAGGCAATCAGCCCCAGCATTTT.

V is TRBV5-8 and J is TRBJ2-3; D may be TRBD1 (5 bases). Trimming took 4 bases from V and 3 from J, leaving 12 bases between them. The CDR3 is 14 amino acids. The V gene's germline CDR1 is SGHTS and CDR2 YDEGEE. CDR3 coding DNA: TGTGCCAGCAGCCGCAGGGTCCGGACAGATACGCAGTATTTT. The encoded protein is CASSRRVRTDTQYF.

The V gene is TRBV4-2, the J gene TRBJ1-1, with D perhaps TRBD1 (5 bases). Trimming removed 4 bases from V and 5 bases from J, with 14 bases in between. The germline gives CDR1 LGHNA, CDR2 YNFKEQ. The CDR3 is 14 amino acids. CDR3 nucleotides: TGTGCCAGCAGCCTGGGTCGGTGGGGGACTGAAGCTTTCTTT. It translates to CASSLGRWGTEAFF.

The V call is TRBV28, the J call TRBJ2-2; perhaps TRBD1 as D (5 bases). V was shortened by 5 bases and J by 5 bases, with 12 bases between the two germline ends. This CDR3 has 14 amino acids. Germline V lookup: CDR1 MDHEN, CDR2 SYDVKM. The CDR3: CASSQGPETGELFF. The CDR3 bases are TGTGCCAGCAGTCAGGGCCCCGAAACCGGGGAGCTGTTTTTT. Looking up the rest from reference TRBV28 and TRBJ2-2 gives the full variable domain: DVKVTQSSRYLVKRTGEKVFLECVQDMDHENMFWYRQDPGLGLRLIYFSYDVKMKEKGDIPEGYSVSREKKERFSLILESASTNQTSMYLCASSQGPETGELFFGEGSRLTVL.

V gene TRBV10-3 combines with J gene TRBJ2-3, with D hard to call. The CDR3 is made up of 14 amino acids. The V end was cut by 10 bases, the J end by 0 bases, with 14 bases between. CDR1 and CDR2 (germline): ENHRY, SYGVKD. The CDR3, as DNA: TGTGCCACCGTGGACCCCCGTAGCACAGATACGCAGTATTTT. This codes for CATVDPRSTDTQYF.